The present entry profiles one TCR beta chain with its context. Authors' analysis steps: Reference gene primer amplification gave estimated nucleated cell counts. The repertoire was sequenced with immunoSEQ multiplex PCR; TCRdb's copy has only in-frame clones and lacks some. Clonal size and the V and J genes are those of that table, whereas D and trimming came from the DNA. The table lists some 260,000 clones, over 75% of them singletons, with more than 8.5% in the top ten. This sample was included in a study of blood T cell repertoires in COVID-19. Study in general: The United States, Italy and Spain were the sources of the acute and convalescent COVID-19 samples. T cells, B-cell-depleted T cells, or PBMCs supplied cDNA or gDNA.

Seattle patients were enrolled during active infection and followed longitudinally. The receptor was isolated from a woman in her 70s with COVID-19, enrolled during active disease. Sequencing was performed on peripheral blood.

The CDR3: CASSFRERERYEQYF. The CDR3 DNA sequence: TGTGCCAGCAGTTTTAGGGAGCGGGAGAGGTACGAGCAGTACTTC. The rearrangement links TRBV28 to TRBJ2-7; 8 nucleotides line up with TRBD2. The CDR3 totals 15 residues. The junction had 8 bases not matched to a gene; V was cut back by 3 bases and J by 4 bases. CDR1 is MDHEN, CDR2 SYDVKM, per germline. The full variable domain, in which reference TRBV28 and TRBJ2-7 provide the parts outside the CDR3, is DVKVTQSSRYLVKRTGEKVFLECVQDMDHENMFWYRQDPGLGLRLIYFSYDVKMKEKGDIPEGYSVSREKKERFSLILESASTNQTSMYLCASSFRERERYEQYFGPGTRLTVT.